A selection of T cell receptor beta chains follows, all from one sample in a study of beta chain features in type 1 diabetes. TCRdb's copy holds only in-frame clones and misses some; the assay was immunoSEQ multiplex PCR. This sample has hundreds of thousands of clones, with 14% found just once. The sequenced sample was central memory CD4+ T cells from blood. The source of these receptors is a man aged 30-40 years in good health. CDR3s include the opening cysteine and the closing phenylalanine or tryptophan. The D gene is left open where the match is weak. Clone size appears in some rows only: once, few, many, or a class for an expanded clone.

abundance	d_gene	v_gene	j_gene	CDR3nt	CDR3aa
.	TRBD2	TRBV19	TRBJ2-5	TGTGCCAGTAGTCCGACTAGCGGGCGAGGAGAGACCCAGTACTTC	CASSPTSGRGETQYF
.	TRBD1	TRBV6-5	TRBJ2-7	TGTGCCATCAGTGGTGGGACAGGGGACGAGCAGTACTTC	CAISGGTGDEQYF
few	.	TRBV29-1	TRBJ1-3	TGCAGCGCCGGGACCGAGGGAAACACCATATATTTT	CSAGTEGNTIYF
.	.	TRBV4-3	TRBJ2-2	TGCGCCAGCAGCCAAAACGCAGGCACCGGGGAGCTGTTTTTT	CASSQNAGTGELFF
.	.	TRBV11-3	TRBJ1-2	TGTGCCAGCAGCTCAGAGACAGCCGCTGGTGGCTACACCTTC	CASSSETAAGGYTF
few	.	TRBV2	TRBJ1-1	TGTGCCAGCAGTGATAGTGGCGTAAGGACAGCTGGCCGGACTGAAGCTTTCTTT	CASSDSGVRTAGRTEAFF
.	.	TRBV27	TRBJ1-5	TGTGCCAGCAGCCTCGACCCCGTAAGCAATCAGCCCCAGCATTTT	CASSLDPVSNQPQHF
few	TRBD2	TRBV7-3	TRBJ2-3	TGTGCCAGCAGAGCTAGCGGGGCTTCAGATACGCAGTATTTT	CASRASGASDTQYF
.	TRBD2	TRBV11-2	TRBJ2-5	TGTGCCAGCAGCCATCAAGCGGGGGGGGTACAAGAGACCCAGTACTTC	CASSHQAGGVQETQYF
few	TRBD2	TRBV18	TRBJ2-1	TGTGCCAGCTCACCTTTCGGCGGGGGGCATGACAATGAGCAGTTCTTC	CASSPFGGGHDNEQFF